Below, 6 T cell receptor beta chains from the same sample are listed, as sequenced in a study of blood T cell repertoires in COVID-19. Sequencing was performed with immunoSEQ multiplex PCR; in TCRdb, only in-frame clones are kept and a portion is missing. The sample holds roughly 50,000 clones; around 79% are singletons and the top ten take roughly a fifth. The sequencing sample was made of peripheral blood. These receptor sequences come from a human donor with active or convalescent COVID-19. The donor label of this sample is uncertain.

Only one count was recorded for this clone. J is TRBJ2-7 and V is TRBV27; D perhaps matches TRBD1 (6 bases). The CDR3 is 14 amino acids. V gave up 5 bases and J gave up 1 base, with 12 bases separating them. Germline V gene lookup returns CDR1 MNHEY and CDR2 SMNVEV (reference sequence). This CDR3 reads CASSPMDSSYEQYF. The DNA of the CDR3 is TGTGCCAGCAGTCCCATGGACAGTTCCTACGAGCAGTACTTC.

The sample holds a few counts of this clone. This chain uses TRBV12-3 or TRBV12-4 with TRBJ2-5; D might be TRBD2 (6 bases). The length of the CDR3 is 13 residues. The V end was cut by 5 bases, the J end by 2 bases, with 9 bases between. CDR3 loop: CASSGGLQETQYF. The CDR3 DNA is TGTGCCAGCAGTGGGGGACTTCAAGAGACCCAGTACTTC.

V gene TRBV30 combines with J gene TRBJ1-5; possibly TRBD1 for D (6 bases). CDR1 and CDR2 from the germline V gene are GTSNPN and SVGIG (reference sequence). The CDR3 is made up of 15 amino acids. Trimming took off 3 bases at V and 2 bases at J, with 14 bases between the two ends. Here the CDR3 DNA reads TGTGCCTGGAGCCAGGGCGCAGGGGGCAATCAGCCCCAGCATTTT. It specifies CAWSQGAGGNQPQHF.

A few counts support this clone. The chain combines TRBV5-1 with TRBJ1-4; D is possibly TRBD1 (6 bases). Trimming took 4 bases from V and 2 from J, leaving 15 bases between them. The CDR3 extends over 16 amino acids. The germline gives CDR1 SGHRS, CDR2 YFSETQ. This CDR3 is CASSTRPGETNEKLFF. The CDR3 nucleotides are TGCGCCAGCAGCACCCGCCCAGGGGAGACTAATGAAAAACTGTTTTTT.

The chain combines TRBV9 with TRBJ2-5, with TRBD2 matching over 7 bases. Losses at the gene ends were 3 bases for V and 2 bases for J; bases not matched to a gene: 4. Germline V gives CDR1 SGDLS, CDR2 YYNGEE. There are 14 residues in the CDR3. The CDR3 protein is CASSATSEQETQYF. CDR3 sequence (DNA): TGTGCCAGCAGCGCCACTAGCGAGCAAGAGACCCAGTACTTC. Filled out from reference TRBV9 and TRBJ2-5, the complete variable domain reads DSGVTQTPKHLITATGQRVTLRCSPRSGDLSVYWYQQSLDQGLQFLIQYYNGEERAKGNILERFSAQQFPDLHSELNLSSLELGDSALYFCASSATSEQETQYFGPGTRLLVL.

The CDR3 reads CASMRQGVGTQYF. In DNA form, the CDR3 reads TGTGCCAGTATGAGGCAGGGGGTAGGGACCCAGTACTTC. The chain uses TRBV19 and TRBJ2-5; 7 nucleotides agree with TRBD1. Germline V gene data show CDR1 as LNHDA and CDR2 as SQIVND (reference sequence). The CDR3 contains 13 residues. The J segment lost 7 bases and the V segment lost 7 bases, leaving 9 bases of the junction unmatched.